Each of the 20 T cell receptor beta chains below was sequenced from the same sample in a study of blood T cell repertoires in COVID-19. Repertoires were generated with immunoSEQ multiplex PCR, while TCRdb's copy carries only in-frame clones and drops some. This sample has fewer than 150,000 clones; about four fifths occur once, and the top ten carry approximately 13%. Sequencing was performed on peripheral blood. The receptors here all came from a woman in her 30s who had recovered from COVID-19.

The rearrangement uses TRBV7-9 and TRBJ1-6; D is perhaps TRBD1 (6 bases). This CDR3 has 15 amino acids. CDR1 is SEHNR and CDR2 is FQNEAQ in the germline V gene (reference sequence). V was pared by 4 bases and J by 7 bases, with 14 bases between. CDR3 sequence reads: CASSSGQKNNSPLHF. In DNA form, the CDR3 reads TGTGCCAGCAGCTCTGGACAGAAGAACAATTCACCCCTCCACTTT.

The chain combines TRBV20-1 with TRBJ2-1; the match to TRBD2 covers 7 bases. Germline values: CDR1 DFQATT, CDR2 SNEGSKA (reference sequence). CDR3 size: 16 residues. The ends lost 3 bases at V and 3 bases at J; junction bases unmatched: 11. In DNA form, the CDR3 reads TGCAGTGCTAGTGAATTCGGCAGCGGGGACTACAATGAGCAGTTCTTC. Translating it yields CSASEFGSGDYNEQFF.

The chain couples TRBV6-5 to TRBJ2-7, with a possible D match to TRBD1 (6 bases). The germline gives CDR1 MNHEY, CDR2 SVGAGI. This CDR3 is built from 12 residues. Trimming removed 5 bases from V and 7 bases from J, with 12 bases in between. CDR3 coding DNA: TGTGCCAGCAGTATCCGAACAGGGGAGCAGTACTTC. Protein: CASSIRTGEQYF.

The rearrangement uses TRBV5-3 and TRBJ2-2; TRBD1 agrees at 7 bases. TRBV5-3 is an ORF, with its function uncertain. The CDR3 length is 21 residues. Losses at the gene ends were 0 bases for V and 2 bases for J; bases not matched to a gene: 19. The CDR3: CARSLASLKPRQGLNTGELFF. The CDR3 bases are TGTGCCAGAAGCTTGGCCTCCTTAAAGCCGCGACAGGGCCTTAACACCGGGGAGCTGTTTTTT.

This clone has only one observation. The chain has TRBV2 and TRBJ1-5, with D maybe TRBD1 (5 bases). Trimming took off 6 bases at V and 6 bases at J, with 15 bases between the two ends. This CDR3 is built from 14 residues. Germline values: CDR1 SNHLY, CDR2 FYNNEI. CDR3 sequence: CASRPQGIIQPQHF. The CDR3 nucleotides read TGTGCCAGCAGACCGCAGGGAATAATTCAGCCCCAGCATTTT. The full variable domain, its missing parts supplied by reference TRBV2 and TRBJ1-5, is EPEVTQTPSHQVTQMGQEVILRCVPISNHLYFYWYRQILGQKVEFLVSFYNNEISEKSEIFDDQFSVERPDGSNFTLKIRSTKLEDSAMYFCASRPQGIIQPQHFGDGTRLSIL.

This chain uses TRBV5-6 with TRBJ2-7; 7 positions match TRBD1. V trimming: 8 bases; J trimming: 3 bases; junction bases outside the gene matches: 11. CDR3 length: 14 residues. Germline CDR1 is SGHDT and CDR2 is YYEEEE. CDR3 coding DNA: TGTGCCAGTCAAGTATCGACAGGGCTCTACGAGCAGTACTTC. This sequence encodes CASQVSTGLYEQYF.

The chain joins TRBV5-4 to TRBJ2-2; 11 bases are shared with TRBD2. CDR1 is SGHNT and CDR2 is YYREEE in the germline V gene (reference sequence). This CDR3 is 16 amino acids long. Trimming cost V 4 bases and J 4 bases; bases outside gene matches: 6. In DNA form, the CDR3 reads TGTGCCAGCAGCCCCGCTAGCGGGGGGTCCACCGGGGAGCTGTTTTTT. Translated, it gives CASSPASGGSTGELFF. The full variable domain, its missing parts supplied by reference TRBV5-4 and TRBJ2-2, is ETGVTQSPTHLIKTRGQQVTLRCSSQSGHNTVSWYQQALGQGPQFIFQYYREEENGRGNFPPRFSGLQFPNYSSELNVNALELDDSALYLCASSPASGGSTGELFFGEGSRLTVL.

This clone has only a few counts. V usage is TRBV4-2 and J usage is TRBJ2-2, with a tentative D call TRBD2 (7 bases). CDR3 length: 15 amino acids. Trimming took 5 bases from V and 4 from J, leaving 14 bases between them. Germline V gives CDR1 LGHNA, CDR2 YNFKEQ. In DNA, the CDR3 is TGTGCCAGCAGCTCGCCGGGGGGCCGCACCGGGGAGCTGTTTTTT. Its protein product is CASSSPGGRTGELFF.

The V call is TRBV6-6, the J call TRBJ1-5; 10 positions match TRBD1. The CDR3 is made up of 15 amino acids. V lost 6 bases to trimming and J lost 4 bases; unmatched junction nucleotides: 6. The germline CDR1 and CDR2 sequences are MNHNY and SVGAGI (reference sequence). The CDR3 here is CASSDDRGQNQPQHF. The CDR3 coding sequence is TGTGCCAGCAGCGACGACAGGGGGCAGAATCAGCCCCAGCATTTT.

The gene calls are TRBV9 and TRBJ2-2; the match to TRBD2 covers 7 bases. CDR3 size: 17 residues. The germline V gene encodes CDR1 SGDLS and CDR2 YYNGEE. The J segment lost 0 bases and the V segment lost 3 bases, leaving 8 bases of the junction unmatched. The CDR3 bases are TGTGCCAGCAGCGCAAACAGAGCGGGAACGAACACCGGGGAGCTGTTTTTT. As protein: CASSANRAGTNTGELFF.

This chain uses TRBV5-1 with TRBJ1-2; 10 bases match TRBD1. Germline V CDR1 and CDR2: SGHRS, YFSETQ. Trimming at V came to 4 bases and at J to 6 bases, leaving 6 bases not matched to a gene. The CDR3 consists of 14 residues. For the CDR3, the DNA is TGCGCCAGCAGCATTGACAGGGGGCTTGATGGCTACACCTTC. This gives the protein CASSIDRGLDGYTF.

The chain combines TRBV6-2 or TRBV6-3 with TRBJ2-7; D gene ambiguous. The CDR3 is made up of 14 amino acids. Germline-derived CDR1 and CDR2 are MNHEY and SVGEGT. Trimming took 2 bases from V and 4 from J, leaving 12 bases between them. In DNA form, the CDR3 reads TGTGCCAGCAGTTACGCTGGCAGGCTGTACGAGCAGTACTTC. Amino acids: CASSYAGRLYEQYF.

This chain joins TRBV27 and TRBJ2-2; 8 nucleotides align to TRBD2. Germline CDR1 reads MNHEY; CDR2 reads SMNVEV (reference sequence). CDR3 length equals 15 residues. J gave up 3 bases and V 10 bases, and 10 bases lay outside the gene matches. The CDR3 nucleotides are TGTGCCACCTCCCGGAGAGCGGGGGACACCGGGGAGCTGTTTTTT. The encoded protein is CATSRRAGDTGELFF.

About this clone: Additional DNA sequences in this sample encode the identical CDR3. The chain joins TRBV9 to TRBJ2-7; 7 nucleotides match TRBD1. The CDR3 is made up of 14 amino acids. The V and J ends lost 0 bases and 2 bases, in that order; junction bases with no gene match: 2. In germline, CDR1 is SGDLS, CDR2 YYNGEE. This CDR3 is CASSVGGGTYEQYF. The CDR3 nucleotides read TGTGCCAGCAGCGTAGGAGGGGGCACCTACGAGCAGTACTTC.

The chain is built from TRBV3-1 (or the pseudogene TRBV3-2) and TRBJ1-1, with 11 bases identical to TRBD1. Germline V gene lookup returns CDR1 LGHDT and CDR2 YNNKEL (reference sequence). V trimming: 8 bases; J trimming: 4 bases; junction bases outside the gene matches: 3. The CDR3 has 13 residues. For the CDR3, the DNA is TGTGCCAGCGGGGGGACAGGGGGCACTGAAGCTTTCTTT. Its translation: CASGGTGGTEAFF.

The rearrangement links TRBV28 to TRBJ2-3; no clear D gene. V lost 6 bases to trimming and J lost 7 bases, with 11 bases between them. The CDR3 is 12 residues long. Germline CDR1 and CDR2: MDHEN and SYDVKM. The CDR3 loop reads CASSAETYTQYF. Here the CDR3 DNA reads TGTGCCAGCAGCGCTGAGACTTATACGCAGTATTTT.

The V and J genes are TRBV9 and TRBJ2-1; a weak D match, TRBD1 (5 bases). The CDR3 is made up of 17 amino acids. V shed 3 bases and J shed 4 bases, with 20 bases lying between them. The germline V gene encodes CDR1 SGDLS and CDR2 YYNGEE. CDR3: CASSEGFSLSSYNEQFF. CDR3 coding DNA: TGTGCCAGCAGCGAGGGGTTCAGCCTTAGTTCATACAATGAGCAGTTCTTC.

This sequence joins TRBV12-5 and TRBJ2-1; 11 bases align to TRBD1. The CDR3 length is 15 residues. Germline V lookup: CDR1 LGHNT, CDR2 FRNRAP. V dropped 4 bases and J dropped 6; count of bases not matched to a gene: 5. The DNA for the CDR3 is TGTGCTAGTGGTTGGGGGACAGGGGGGCCCAATGAGCAGTTCTTC. This codes for CASGWGTGGPNEQFF.

This clone has only a few counts. The V and J genes are TRBV3-1 (or the pseudogene TRBV3-2) and TRBJ1-1; 10 positions agree with TRBD1. The CDR3 sequence is 15 residues long. Germline V gene data show CDR1 as LGHDT and CDR2 as YNNKEL (reference sequence). Trimming cost V 4 bases and J 4 bases; bases outside gene matches: 6. CDR3 amino acids: CASSPRTGGPTEAFF. The CDR3 DNA sequence: TGTGCCAGCAGCCCCCGGACAGGGGGTCCCACTGAAGCTTTCTTT.

CDR3 sequence: CASCRGNTEAFF. CDR3 in DNA: TGTGCCAGTTGCAGGGGAAACACTGAAGCTTTCTTT. This chain connects TRBV25-1 to TRBJ1-1, with D possibly TRBD1 on 6 matching bases. Looked up from germline, CDR1 is MGHDK and CDR2 is SYGVNS. Trimming removed 9 bases from V and 2 bases from J, with 10 bases in between. The CDR3 is made up of 12 amino acids.